The clone carrying this T cell receptor (beta chain) was seen only a few times. Its specificity is unknown. Using RNA template, CDR3s of TCR alpha and beta were amplified with iRepertoire arm-PCR. Tissue mRNA or PBMC total RNA, 100-400 ng, went into one-step reverse transcription and amplification. TCRdb reanalysed the multiplex PCR reads using MiXCR and keeps one entry per CDR3 protein. The sample carries fewer than 500,000 distinct CDR3 sequences, about two fifths recorded once. The sample belongs to a study of glioma-infiltrating T cells. Study-level information: Before surgery, glioma patients received dexamethasone for at most six days. Overall study findings and caveats: A blood CDR3 motif signature was depleted in highly divergent patients. Very few CDR3 sequences were shared between tissue and blood.

Per the germline V gene, CDR1 is LGHNA and CDR2 is YSLEER. Deletions cut 0 bases from V and 5 bases from J, with 9 bases between. The CDR3 length is 14 residues. This clonotype was sampled from a human donor with low-grade glioma or glioblastoma, undergoing nonglioma brain surgery, or in good health (not recorded which). Sequencing was carried out using glioma tissue, nonneoplastic brain tissue, or PBMCs (not recorded which). V gene TRBV4-3 combines with J gene TRBJ2-3; the D gene is possibly TRBD1 (5 bases). In DNA form, the CDR3 reads TGCGCCAGCAGCCAAGAGGGGCGGAGAGATACGCAGTATTTT. Translation gives CASSQEGRRDTQYF.